This paragraph reports one T cell receptor beta chain. What it binds is unknown. TCRdb reprocessed the 5' RACE reads via MiXCR and lists one record per CDR3 protein. The table lists around 310,000 distinct CDR3 sequences, approximately 15% of them singletons. This record comes from a study of T-cell memory formation after mild COVID-19. Study-wide findings and caveats: Contracting clones from day 15 to 85 had balanced CD4/CD8; later expanders favoured CD4+.

The specimen sequenced was PBMCs or a T cell subset sorted from them (not recorded which). The sequence derives from a man between 18 and 29 years old who had mild COVID-19 (a few samples of this study predate the infection). Cell type and time point are not known.

CDR3 sequence: CASSPRADPYEQYV. The CDR3 DNA sequence: TGTGCCAGCTCACCACGGGCAGATCCCTACGAGCAGTACGTC. V gene TRBV18 combines with J gene TRBJ2-7; D uncertain. This CDR3 is built from 14 residues. Trimming stripped 1 base from V and 2 bases from J, with 9 bases between. Per the germline V gene, CDR1 is KGHSH and CDR2 is LQKENI.